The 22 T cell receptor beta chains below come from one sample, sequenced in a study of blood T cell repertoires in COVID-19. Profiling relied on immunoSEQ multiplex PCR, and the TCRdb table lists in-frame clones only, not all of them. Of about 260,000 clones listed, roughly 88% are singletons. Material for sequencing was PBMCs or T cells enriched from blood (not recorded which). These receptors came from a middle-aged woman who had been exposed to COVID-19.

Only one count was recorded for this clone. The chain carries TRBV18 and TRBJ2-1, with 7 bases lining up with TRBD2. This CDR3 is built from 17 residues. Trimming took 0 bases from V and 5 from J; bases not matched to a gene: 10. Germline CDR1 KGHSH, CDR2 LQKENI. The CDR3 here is CASSPPSGRQNHNEQFF. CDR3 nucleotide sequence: TGTGCCAGCTCACCACCTAGCGGGCGCCAAAACCACAATGAGCAGTTCTTC.

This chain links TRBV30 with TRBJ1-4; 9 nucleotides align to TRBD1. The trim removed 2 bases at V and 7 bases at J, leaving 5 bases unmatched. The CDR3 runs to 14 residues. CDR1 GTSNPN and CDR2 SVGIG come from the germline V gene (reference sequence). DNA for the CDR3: TGTGCCTGGAGTTGGGGACAGGGCGGTGAAAAACTGTTTTTT. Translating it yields CAWSWGQGGEKLFF. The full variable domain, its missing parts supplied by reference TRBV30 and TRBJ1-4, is SQTIHQWPATLVQPVGSPLSLECTVEGTSNPNLYWYRQAAGRGLQLLFYSVGIGQISSEVPQNLSASRPQDRQFILSSKKLLLSDSGFYLCAWSWGQGGEKLFFGSGTQLSVL.

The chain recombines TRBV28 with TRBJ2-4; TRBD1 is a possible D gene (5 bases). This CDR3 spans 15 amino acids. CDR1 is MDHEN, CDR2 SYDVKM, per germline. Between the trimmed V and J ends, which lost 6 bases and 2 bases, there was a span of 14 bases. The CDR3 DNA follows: TGTGCCAGCAGGTGGGGCAGCAAAACCAAAAACATTCAGTACTTC. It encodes CASRWGSKTKNIQYF.

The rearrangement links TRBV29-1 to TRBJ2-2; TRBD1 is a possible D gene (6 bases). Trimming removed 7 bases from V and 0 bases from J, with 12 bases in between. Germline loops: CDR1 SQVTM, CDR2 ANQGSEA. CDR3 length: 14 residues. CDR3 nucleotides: TGCAGCGCGTCGACAGGTTCGAACACCGGGGAGCTGTTTTTT. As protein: CSASTGSNTGELFF.

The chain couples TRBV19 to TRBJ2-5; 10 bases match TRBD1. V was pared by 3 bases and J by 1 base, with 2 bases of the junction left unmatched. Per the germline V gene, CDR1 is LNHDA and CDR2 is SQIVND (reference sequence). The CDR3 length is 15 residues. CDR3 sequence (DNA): TGTGCCAGTAGTATTTGGGACAGGGGCCAAGAGACCCAGTACTTC. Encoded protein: CASSIWDRGQETQYF.

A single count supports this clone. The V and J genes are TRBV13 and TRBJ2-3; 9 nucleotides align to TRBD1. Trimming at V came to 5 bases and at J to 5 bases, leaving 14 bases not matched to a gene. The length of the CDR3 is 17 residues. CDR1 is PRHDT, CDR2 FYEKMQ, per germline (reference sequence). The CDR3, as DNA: TGTGCCAGCAGCGCGGGGGCGCGGACAGGGGAGGGAGATACGCAGTATTTT. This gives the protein CASSAGARTGEGDTQYF. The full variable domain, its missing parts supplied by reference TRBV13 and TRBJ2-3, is AAGVIQSPRHLIKEKRETATLKCYPIPRHDTVYWYQQGPGQDPQFLISFYEKMQSDKGSIPDRFSAQQFSDYHSELNMSSLELGDSALYFCASSAGARTGEGDTQYFGPGTRLTVL.

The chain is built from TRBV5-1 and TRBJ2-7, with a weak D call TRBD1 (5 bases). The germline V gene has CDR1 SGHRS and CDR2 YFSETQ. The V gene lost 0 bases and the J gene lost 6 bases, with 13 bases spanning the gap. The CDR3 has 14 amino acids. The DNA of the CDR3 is TGCGCCAGCAGCTTGGCCCCTGACAGAGCCGAGCAGTACTTC. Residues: CASSLAPDRAEQYF.

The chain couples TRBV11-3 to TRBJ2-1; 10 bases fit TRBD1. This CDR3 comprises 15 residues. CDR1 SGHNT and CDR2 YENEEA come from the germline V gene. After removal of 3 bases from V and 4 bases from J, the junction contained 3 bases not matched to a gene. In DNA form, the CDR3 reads TGTGCCAGCAGCTTGGGACAGGGGAGTTACAATGAGCAGTTCTTC. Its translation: CASSLGQGSYNEQFF. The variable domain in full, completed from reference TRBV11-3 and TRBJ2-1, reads EAGVVQSPRYKIIEKKQPVAFWCNPISGHNTLYWYLQNLGQGPELLIRYENEEAVDDSQLPKDRFSAERLKGVDSTLKIQPAELGDSAVYLCASSLGQGSYNEQFFGPGTRLTVL.

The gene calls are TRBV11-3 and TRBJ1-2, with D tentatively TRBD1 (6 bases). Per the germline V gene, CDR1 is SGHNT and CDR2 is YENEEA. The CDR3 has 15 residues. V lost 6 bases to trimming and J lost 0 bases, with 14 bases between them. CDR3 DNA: TGTGCCAGCAGTCCCGGACAGACAACTAACTATGGCTACACCTTC. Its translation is CASSPGQTTNYGYTF.

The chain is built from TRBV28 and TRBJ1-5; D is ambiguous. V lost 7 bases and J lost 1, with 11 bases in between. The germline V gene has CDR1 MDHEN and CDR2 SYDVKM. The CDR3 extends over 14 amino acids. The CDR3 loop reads CASTPTLSNQPQHF. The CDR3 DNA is TGTGCCAGCACCCCGACACTCAGCAATCAGCCCCAGCATTTT.

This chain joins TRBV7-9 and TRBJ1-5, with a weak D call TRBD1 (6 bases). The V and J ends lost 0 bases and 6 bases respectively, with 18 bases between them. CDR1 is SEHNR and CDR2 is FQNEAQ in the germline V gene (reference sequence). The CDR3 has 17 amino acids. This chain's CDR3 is CASSLALRGQSSQPQHF. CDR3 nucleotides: TGTGCCAGCAGCTTAGCGCTCCGCGGACAGAGTAGTCAGCCCCAGCATTTT.

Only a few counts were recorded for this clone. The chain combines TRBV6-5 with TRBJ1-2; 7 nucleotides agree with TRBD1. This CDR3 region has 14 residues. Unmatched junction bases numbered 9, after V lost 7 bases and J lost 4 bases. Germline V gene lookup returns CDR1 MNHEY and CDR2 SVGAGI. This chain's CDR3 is CASNPGQLLYGYTF. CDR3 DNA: TGTGCCAGCAACCCGGGACAGCTCCTCTATGGCTACACCTTC.

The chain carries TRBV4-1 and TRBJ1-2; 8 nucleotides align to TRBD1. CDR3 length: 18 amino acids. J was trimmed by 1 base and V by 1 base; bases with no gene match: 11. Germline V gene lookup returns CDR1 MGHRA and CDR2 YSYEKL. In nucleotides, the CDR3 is TGCGCCAGCAGCCAAGTTCTCCTTAGGACAGGGCTTAACTATGGCTACACCTTC. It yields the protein CASSQVLLRTGLNYGYTF.

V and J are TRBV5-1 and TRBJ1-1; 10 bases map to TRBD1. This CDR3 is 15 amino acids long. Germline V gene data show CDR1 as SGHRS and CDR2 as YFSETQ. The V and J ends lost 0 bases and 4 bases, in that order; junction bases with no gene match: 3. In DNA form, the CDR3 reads TGCGCCAGCAGCTTGGACGGACAGGGGGGCACTGAAGCTTTCTTT. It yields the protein CASSLDGQGGTEAFF.

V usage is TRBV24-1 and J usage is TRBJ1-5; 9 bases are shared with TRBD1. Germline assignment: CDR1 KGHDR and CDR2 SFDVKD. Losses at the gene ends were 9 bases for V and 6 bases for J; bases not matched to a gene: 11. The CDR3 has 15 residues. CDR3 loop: CATSSRGQGGQPQHF. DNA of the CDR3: TGTGCCACCTCCTCACGGGGACAGGGCGGTCAGCCCCAGCATTTT.

CDR3 region: CASSQVLLADSYNEQFF. CDR3 nucleotides: TGTGCCAGCAGCCAAGTTCTCCTAGCGGACTCCTACAATGAGCAGTTCTTC. The chain is built from TRBV4-2 and TRBJ2-1, with TRBD2 identical over 7 bases. The CDR3 consists of 17 residues. The germline CDR1 and CDR2 sequences are LGHNA and YNFKEQ. V lost 1 base and J lost 0; bases outside the gene matches: 6.

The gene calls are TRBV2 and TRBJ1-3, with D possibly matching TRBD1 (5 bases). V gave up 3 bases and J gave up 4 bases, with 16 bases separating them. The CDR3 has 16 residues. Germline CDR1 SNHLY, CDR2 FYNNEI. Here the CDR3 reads CASSDPSSQGGNTIYF. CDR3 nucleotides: TGTGCCAGCAGTGACCCCTCGTCCCAGGGAGGAAACACCATATATTTT.

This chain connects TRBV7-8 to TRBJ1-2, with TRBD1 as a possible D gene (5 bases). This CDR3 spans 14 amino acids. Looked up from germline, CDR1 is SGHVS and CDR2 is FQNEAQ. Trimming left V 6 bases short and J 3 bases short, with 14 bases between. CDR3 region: CASSMGEGHYGYTF. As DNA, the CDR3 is TGTGCCAGCAGTATGGGGGAGGGCCACTATGGCTACACCTTC.

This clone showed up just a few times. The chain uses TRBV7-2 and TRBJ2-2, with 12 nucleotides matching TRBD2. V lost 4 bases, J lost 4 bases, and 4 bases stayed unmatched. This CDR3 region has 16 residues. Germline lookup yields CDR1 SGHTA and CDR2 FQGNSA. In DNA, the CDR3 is TGTGCCAGCAGCTCCTTACTAGCGGGGGGCACCGGGGAGCTGTTTTTT. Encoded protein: CASSSLLAGGTGELFF.

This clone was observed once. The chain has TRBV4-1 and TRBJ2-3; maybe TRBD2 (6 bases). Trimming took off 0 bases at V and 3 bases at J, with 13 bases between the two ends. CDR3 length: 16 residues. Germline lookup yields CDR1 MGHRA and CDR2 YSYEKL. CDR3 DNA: TGCGCCAGCAGCCAAGATAGGTCTAGCGCTACAGATACGCAGTATTTT. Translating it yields CASSQDRSSATDTQYF.

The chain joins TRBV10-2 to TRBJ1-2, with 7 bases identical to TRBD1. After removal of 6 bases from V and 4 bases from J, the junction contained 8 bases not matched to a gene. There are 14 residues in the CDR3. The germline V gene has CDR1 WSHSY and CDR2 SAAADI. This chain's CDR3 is CASSVGQALYGYTF. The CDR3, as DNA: TGCGCCAGCAGCGTCGGACAGGCCCTCTATGGCTACACCTTC.

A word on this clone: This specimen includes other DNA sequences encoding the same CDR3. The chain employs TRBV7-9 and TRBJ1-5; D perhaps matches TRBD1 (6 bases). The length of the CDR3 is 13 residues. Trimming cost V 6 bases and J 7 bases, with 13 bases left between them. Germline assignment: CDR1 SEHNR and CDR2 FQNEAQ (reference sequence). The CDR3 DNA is TGTGCCAGCAGTTCACAGGGAAACCAGCCCCAGCATTTT. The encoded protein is CASSSQGNQPQHF.